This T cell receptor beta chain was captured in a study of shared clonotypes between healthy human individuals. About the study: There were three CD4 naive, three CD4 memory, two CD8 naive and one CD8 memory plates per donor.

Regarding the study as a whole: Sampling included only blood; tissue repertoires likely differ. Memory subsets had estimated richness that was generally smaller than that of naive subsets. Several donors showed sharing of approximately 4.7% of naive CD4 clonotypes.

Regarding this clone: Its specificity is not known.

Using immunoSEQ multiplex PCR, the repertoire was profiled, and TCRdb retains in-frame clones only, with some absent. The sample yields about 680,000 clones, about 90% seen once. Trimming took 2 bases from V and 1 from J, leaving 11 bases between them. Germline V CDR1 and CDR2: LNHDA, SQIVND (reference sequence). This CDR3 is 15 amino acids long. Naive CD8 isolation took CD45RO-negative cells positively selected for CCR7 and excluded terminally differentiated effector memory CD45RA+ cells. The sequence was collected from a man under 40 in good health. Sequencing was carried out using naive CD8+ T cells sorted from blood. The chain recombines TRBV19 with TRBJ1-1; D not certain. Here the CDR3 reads CASSITALPNTEAFF. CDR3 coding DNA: TGTGCCAGTAGTATAACAGCGTTACCGAACACTGAAGCTTTCTTT. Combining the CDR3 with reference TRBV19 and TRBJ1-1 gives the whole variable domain DGGITQSPKYLFRKEGQNVTLSCEQNLNHDAMYWYRQDPGQGLRLIYYSQIVNDFQKGDIAEGYSVSREKKESFPLTVTSAQKNPTAFYLCASSITALPNTEAFFGQGTRLTVV.